This T cell receptor beta chain was identified in a study of cytotoxic CD8 clonotypes in ibrutinib-treated CLL. Study results and caveats: Public clonotypes, an uncommon group, contracted or remained stable on treatment.

Libraries were prepared by immunoSEQ multiplex PCR; TCRdb keeps only in-frame clonotypes and omits some of them. The sample has some 200,000 clones; roughly three quarters are singletons. A few counts support this clone. Its antigen remains unknown. The CDR3 covers 15 residues. Germline lookup yields CDR1 SGDLS and CDR2 YYNGEE. The ends were cut back, 0 bases at V and 5 bases at J, with 14 bases in the middle. This sequence was found in a human donor with chronic lymphocytic leukemia. Sequencing used PBMCs, obtained after 12 months of ibrutinib treatment. This chain uses TRBV9 with TRBJ1-2; TRBD1 might be the D (6 bases). CDR3: CASSVAAGVQYGYTF. The CDR3 region has the DNA TGTGCCAGCAGCGTAGCGGCAGGGGTGCAATATGGCTACACCTTC.